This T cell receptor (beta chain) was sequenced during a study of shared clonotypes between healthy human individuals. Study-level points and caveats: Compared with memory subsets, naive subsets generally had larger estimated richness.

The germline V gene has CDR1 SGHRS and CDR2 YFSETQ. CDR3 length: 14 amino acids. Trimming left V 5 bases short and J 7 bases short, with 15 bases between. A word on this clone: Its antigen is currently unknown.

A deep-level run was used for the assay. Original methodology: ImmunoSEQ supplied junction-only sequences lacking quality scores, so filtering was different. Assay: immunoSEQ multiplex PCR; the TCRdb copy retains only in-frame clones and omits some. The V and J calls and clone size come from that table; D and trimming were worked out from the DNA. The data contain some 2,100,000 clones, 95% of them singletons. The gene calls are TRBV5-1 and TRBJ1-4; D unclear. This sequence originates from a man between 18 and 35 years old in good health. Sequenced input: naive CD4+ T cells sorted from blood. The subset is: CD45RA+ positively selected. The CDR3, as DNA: TGCGCCAGCAGTCTAGTCCCAGCTGGTGAAAAACTGTTTTTT. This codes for CASSLVPAGEKLFF.